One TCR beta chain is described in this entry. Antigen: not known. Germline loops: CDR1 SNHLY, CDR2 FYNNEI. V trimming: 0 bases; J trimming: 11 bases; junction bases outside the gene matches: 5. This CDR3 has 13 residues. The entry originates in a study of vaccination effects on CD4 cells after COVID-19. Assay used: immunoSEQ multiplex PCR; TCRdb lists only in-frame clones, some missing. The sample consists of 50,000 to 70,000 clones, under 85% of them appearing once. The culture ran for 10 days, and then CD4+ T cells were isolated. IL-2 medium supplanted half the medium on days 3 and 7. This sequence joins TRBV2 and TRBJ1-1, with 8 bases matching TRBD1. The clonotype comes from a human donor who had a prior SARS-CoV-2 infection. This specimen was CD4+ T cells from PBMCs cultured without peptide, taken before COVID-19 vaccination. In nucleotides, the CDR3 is TGTGCCAGCAGTGAAGCGCGACAGGGGACGGCTTTCTTT. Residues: CASSEARQGTAFF.